This T cell receptor (beta chain) was sequenced for a study of tumor-infiltrating lymphocytes in primary liver carcinoma. Germline V gene lookup returns CDR1 SGHNT and CDR2 YENEEA. This CDR3 region has 17 residues. On this clonotype: Antigen: not known. One junction end does not reproduce the germline sequence, and a read error may be involved.

The investigators made TCR beta cDNA from approximately 500 ng total RNA, using a constant-region primer. Researchers made the TCR beta libraries by running three nested multiplex PCR rounds with slightly modified ARM-PCR. With TRBV1-TRBV30 forward primers and a C-beta reverse primer, the first two PCR rounds were run for 10 to 11 cycles each. TCRdb redid the calling of the multiplex PCR reads with MiXCR, one entry per CDR3 protein. The sample lists tens of thousands of distinct CDR3 sequences; about 71% were seen once. Co-extraction of RNA and DNA was performed on roughly 20-34 mg of unsorted bulk tissue. There were over 90% viable tumor cells in every single sample of tumor. Whole-study results and caveats: Just around 7-24% of top clones spanned all five tumor regions.

J is TRBJ2-2 and V is TRBV11-3, with 9 bases aligning to TRBD2. The sequence was collected from a woman in her 30s with primary liver carcinoma and hepatitis B virus infection. The sequenced sample was liver tumor tissue from sampling region 3. Subset noted: tumor region T3, left-lateral pole. The CDR3 DNA follows: TGTGTCAGCAGCTTAGGAAGGCTAGCGGGAAACACCGGGGAGCTGTTTTTT. This gives the protein CVSSLGRLAGNTGELFF.